These 2 T cell receptor beta chains originate from one sample sequenced in a study of identical twins (dated by TCRdb to between 2015 and 2016). The library relied on 5' RACE. Sequencing was performed on an Illumina HiSeq 2000. TCRdb reworked the public reads: Q25 trimming with fastp, MiXCR clone assembly, productive beta chains retained. Records with the same CDR3 protein are collapsed into one entry carrying the most frequent genes and DNA. The sample records roughly 720,000 distinct CDR3 sequences, around a sixth of which are singletons. The top ten constitute under 15% of the sample. The same specimen was also included in a second study, on T cells expressing NK-cell markers.

Source material: PBMCs. The receptors here all came from a woman aged 18-35 years in good health.

V usage is TRBV9 and J usage is TRBJ2-7; TRBD1 matches at 10 bases. Looked up from germline, CDR1 is SGDLS and CDR2 is YYNGEE. Trimming at V came to 2 bases and at J to 3 bases, leaving 2 bases not matched to a gene. CDR3 length equals 14 residues. The CDR3 nucleotides are TGTGCCAGCAGCGTGGGACAGGGGTACTACGAGCAGTACTTC. Translating it yields CASSVGQGYYEQYF. Full variable domain (remainder filled in from reference TRBV9 and TRBJ2-7): DSGVTQTPKHLITATGQRVTLRCSPRSGDLSVYWYQQSLDQGLQFLIQYYNGEERAKGNILERFSAQQFPDLHSELNLSSLELGDSALYFCASSVGQGYYEQYFGPGTRLTVT.

The V call is TRBV7-7, the J call TRBJ2-1; D is unclear. CDR1 and CDR2 from the germline V gene are SSHAT and FNYEAQ (reference sequence). V was trimmed by 5 bases and J by 6 bases, leaving 11 bases between them. This CDR3 is built from 13 residues. The CDR3 region is CASSAQLRNEQFF. The CDR3 coding sequence is TGTGCCAGCAGCGCCCAACTTCGCAATGAGCAGTTCTTC.